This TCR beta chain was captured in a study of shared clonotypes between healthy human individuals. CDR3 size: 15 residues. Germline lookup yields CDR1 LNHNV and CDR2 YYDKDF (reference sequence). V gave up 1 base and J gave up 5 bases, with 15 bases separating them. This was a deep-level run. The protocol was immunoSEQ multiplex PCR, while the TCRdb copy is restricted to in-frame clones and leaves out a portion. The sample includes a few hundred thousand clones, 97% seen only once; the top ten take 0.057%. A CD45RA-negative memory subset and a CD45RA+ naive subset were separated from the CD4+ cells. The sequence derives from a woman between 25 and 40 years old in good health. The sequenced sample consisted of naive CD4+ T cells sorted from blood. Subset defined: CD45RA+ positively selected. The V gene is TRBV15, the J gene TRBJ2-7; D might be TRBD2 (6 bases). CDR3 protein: CATSRGSSSANEQYF. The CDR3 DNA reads TGTGCCACCAGCAGAGGATCGTCTAGCGCGAACGAGCAGTACTTC. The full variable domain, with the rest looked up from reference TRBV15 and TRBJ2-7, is DAMVIQNPRYQVTQFGKPVTLSCSQTLNHNVMYWYQQKSSQAPKLLFHYYDKDFNNEADTPDNFQSRRPNTSFCFLDIRSPGLGDTAMYLCATSRGSSSANEQYFGPGTRLTVT.